A selection of T cell receptor beta chains follows, all from one sample in a study of blood T cells in healthy people across ages. TCRdb passed the 5' RACE reads through MiXCR, listing each CDR3 protein once. This table holds about 1,400,000 distinct CDR3 sequences, approximately 38% found once. Sequencing used blood. These receptors all come from a woman aged 18 to 35 in good health. CDR3s include the opening cysteine and the closing phenylalanine or tryptophan. D genes are given only for firm matches. The listing skips clone size in some rows; elsewhere it reads once, few, many or a size class.

j_gene,abundance,d_gene,v_gene,CDR3nt,CDR3aa
TRBJ2-3,NA,TRBD2,TRBV20-1,TGCAGTGCTAGAGGGGCCCGAGGCGGGGGTACCACAGATACGCAGTATTTT,CSARGARGGGTTDTQYF
TRBJ2-3,NA,TRBD2,TRBV6-6,TGTGCCAGCAGTTCTCTCTTAGCGGGAGGGGTAGATACGCAGTATTTT,CASSSLLAGGVDTQYF
TRBJ2-3,NA,NA,TRBV5-1,TGCGCCAGCAGCTTGAGTAGCCAACCAGATACGCAGTATTTT,CASSLSSQPDTQYF
TRBJ1-6,NA,TRBD1,TRBV12-5,TGTGCTAGTGGTCTAACAGGGGTGAATTCACCCCTCCACTTT,CASGLTGVNSPLHF
TRBJ2-2,NA,NA,TRBV6-1,TGTGCCAGCAGTGGACGGGGGATCAGGGAGCTGTTTTTT,CASSGRGIRELFF
TRBJ2-5,few,TRBD2,TRBV4-2,TGTGCTAGCAGCCAAGGGACTAGCGGGGGAGGATATGAGCAGTACTTC,CASSQGTSGGGYEQYF
TRBJ2-5,NA,NA,TRBV2,TGTGCCAGCAAGCGTCTCCTAGGTCGGGAGACCCAGTACTTC,CASKRLLGRETQYF
TRBJ2-3,few,NA,TRBV2,TGTGCCATCCAGGACCAAGATACGCAGTATTTT,CAIQDQDTQYF
TRBJ2-7,NA,NA,TRBV29-1,TGCAGCGCCCAGGGGGGCTCCTACGAGCAGTACTTC,CSAQGGSYEQYF
TRBJ2-7,NA,TRBD2,TRBV20-1,TGCAGTGCTATACACCCCGCGAGCGGGGGGGCCTACGAGCAGTACTTC,CSAIHPASGGAYEQYF
TRBJ2-3,NA,NA,TRBV21-1,TGTGCCAGCAGCAAGGCCAGGGACAGGGTGAATACGCAGTATTTT,CASSKARDRVNTQYF
TRBJ1-6,few,TRBD1,TRBV27,TGTGCCAGCAGCGCCATGGACAGGGGTAATTCACCCCTCCACTTT,CASSAMDRGNSPLHF
TRBJ2-5,many,NA,TRBV20-1,TGCAGTGCTAGACCAGGGGAGACCCAGTACTTC,CSARPGETQYF
TRBJ2-3,NA,NA,TRBV29-1,TGCAGCGTTCTGGCGAGGGATACTAGCACAGATACGCAGTATTTT,CSVLARDTSTDTQYF
TRBJ2-2,NA,TRBD1,TRBV20-1,TGCAGTGCTATCAAAGCGGACAGGCCAACCGGGGAGCTGTTTTTT,CSAIKADRPTGELFF
TRBJ2-3,few,NA,TRBV20-1,TGCAGTGGGCGAGCGGGCCCTGATACGCAGTATTTT,CSGRAGPDTQYF
TRBJ2-3,few,NA,TRBV7-6,TGTGCCAGCAGCCCCTACCCGTATCAAGCTTCCGAAGGAACTAGCACAGATACGCAGTATTTT,CASSPYPYQASEGTSTDTQYF
TRBJ2-7,NA,TRBD2,TRBV10-3,TGTGCCATCAGTGAGTCGGCCAGCGGGGGCTACGAGCAGTACTTC,CAISESASGGYEQYF
TRBJ2-7,NA,TRBD2,TRBV7-2,TGTGCCAGCAGCCCGGGACTAGCGGACTACGGGCAGTACTTC,CASSPGLADYGQYF
TRBJ2-7,NA,NA,TRBV29-1,TGCAGCGCTCGTACTCCAAAAATGGGCTCAGGGGCTTACTCCTACGAGCAGTACTTC,CSARTPKMGSGAYSYEQYF
TRBJ2-7,few,NA,TRBV10-3,TGTGCCATCAGTGAGTCGCAACTCTTTTCCTACGAGCAGTACTTC,CAISESQLFSYEQYF
TRBJ1-6,NA,TRBD1,TRBV20-1,TGCAGTGCTTTTGCTAGGGACAGGGAAGGGTTCTCATCACCCCTCCACTTT,CSAFARDREGFSSPLHF
TRBJ2-1,NA,TRBD1,TRBV20-1,TGCAGTGCTTTCATCGGGACAGGGATTTTAATAGAGCAGTTCTTC,CSAFIGTGILIEQFF
TRBJ2-1,few,NA,TRBV4-2,TGTGCCAGCAGCCAAGATAGTGCCAAGGAGCAGTTCTTC,CASSQDSAKEQFF
TRBJ2-1,NA,NA,TRBV11-2,TGTGCCAGCAGCTTGAGTCAGACCCAAGAGACCCAGTTCTTC,CASSLSQTQETQFF
TRBJ2-5,many,NA,TRBV7-2,TGTGCCAGCAGCCTTTCAGCGGCTAGTCTTTGGGAGACCCAGTACTTC,CASSLSAASLWETQYF
TRBJ2-1,few,TRBD2,TRBV14,TGTGCCAGCAGCCAAGCCCCCGGGACTAGCGGGGTGATCTACAATGAGCAGTTCTTC,CASSQAPGTSGVIYNEQFF
TRBJ2-3,NA,TRBD2,TRBV29-1,TGCAGCGTTGGCGGGGGGGCCAAAGATACGCAGTATTTT,CSVGGGAKDTQYF
TRBJ2-3,NA,NA,TRBV20-1,TGCAGTGCTAGAAGCCTCCAAGCGGGTTCAGATACGCAGTATTTT,CSARSLQAGSDTQYF
TRBJ1-1,NA,NA,TRBV2,TGTGCCAGCAGTGAATTTGAAATAAGGAGGAACACTGAAGCTTTCTTT,CASSEFEIRRNTEAFF
TRBJ2-6,NA,NA,TRBV27,TGTGCCAGCAGCCCGAGGACAGCCTCTGGGGCCAACGTCCTGACTTTC,CASSPRTASGANVLTF
TRBJ1-1,once,NA,TRBV9,TGTGCCAGCAGCGTTTGGCAGTCAGACATGAACACTGAAGCTTTCTTT,CASSVWQSDMNTEAFF
TRBJ2-3,NA,NA,TRBV12-3/TRBV12-4,TGTGCCAGCAGTTTACCCCTGCACTATAACACAGATACGCAGTATTTT,CASSLPLHYNTDTQYF
TRBJ2-1,few,TRBD2,TRBV5-1,TGCGCCAGCACACCCCCATTAGCGGGAGGAGATGAGCAGTTCTTC,CASTPPLAGGDEQFF
TRBJ2-1,NA,NA,TRBV5-1,TGCGCCAGCAGCTTGGAGACTAGAACCTACAATGAGCAGTTCTTC,CASSLETRTYNEQFF
TRBJ2-1,NA,TRBD2,TRBV15,TGTGCCACCAGCGCCACCAGCGGGACCTACAATGAGCAGTTCTTC,CATSATSGTYNEQFF
TRBJ2-3,few,NA,TRBV4-1,TGCGCCAGCAGCCGGGAGCAGGATGGTACGCAGTATTTT,CASSREQDGTQYF
TRBJ1-3,once,TRBD1,TRBV29-1,TGCAGCGCCAGATCGGGACAGGCGGGAAACACCATATATTTT,CSARSGQAGNTIYF
TRBJ1-1,NA,NA,TRBV5-1,TGCGCCAGCAGCTTGTCCACTGGTTACTCTGAAGCTTTCTTT,CASSLSTGYSEAFF
TRBJ2-1,few,TRBD2,TRBV7-6,TGTGCCAGCAGTTCCCAAGCGGGGCAATCCCAATACAATGAGCAGTTCTTC,CASSSQAGQSQYNEQFF
TRBJ2-7,NA,NA,TRBV5-1,TGCGCCAGCAGCGCCCGGGTCGAATTGACCTACAATGAGCAGTACTTC,CASSARVELTYNEQYF
TRBJ2-5,few,NA,TRBV9,TGTGCCAGCAGCGTTCCAGGGGTCGGCGAGACCCAGTACTTC,CASSVPGVGETQYF
TRBJ2-7,NA,NA,TRBV20-1,TGCAGTGCTAGAGATGAAAGGGCAGGGGCCTACGAGCAGTACTTC,CSARDERAGAYEQYF
TRBJ2-5,NA,NA,TRBV20-1,TGCAGTGCTGGAGTCGCCGAAGAGACCCAGTACTTC,CSAGVAEETQYF
TRBJ1-1,NA,TRBD1,TRBV5-1,TGCGCCAGCAGCGACGCCGGGACAGGGGCCACTGAAGCTTTCTTT,CASSDAGTGATEAFF
TRBJ2-3,NA,TRBD1,TRBV20-1,TGCAGTGCTAATTCCCCGGGACAGGGGCCCACAGATACGCAGTATTTT,CSANSPGQGPTDTQYF
TRBJ2-1,NA,TRBD2,TRBV20-1,TGCAGTGCCCGAACACTAGCGGCCAGCTACAATGAGCAGTTCTTC,CSARTLAASYNEQFF
TRBJ1-2,NA,NA,TRBV7-9,TGTGCCAGCAGCTTGTTGGCCTACCCGACGGATGGCTACACCTTC,CASSLLAYPTDGYTF
TRBJ2-7,NA,TRBD1,TRBV12-3/TRBV12-4,TGTGCCAGCAGCCCCCGAGGGGGCTCGATAAACGAGCAGTACTTC,CASSPRGGSINEQYF
TRBJ2-5,few,NA,TRBV2,TGTGCCAGCAGTGAGGCTGTACCCCAAGAGACCCAGTACTTC,CASSEAVPQETQYF